A single sample is the source of the 20 T cell receptor beta chains below, sequenced in a study of Graves' ophthalmopathy and Graves' hyperthyroidism. For repertoire sequencing, the TCR beta CDR3 regions were amplified from RNA transcripts. HTBI primers served in a first-round RT-PCR, which a second-round multiplex PCR followed. Each CDR3 protein gets one entry after TCRdb re-called the multiplex PCR reads with MiXCR. This table holds approximately 700,000 distinct CDR3 sequences, 35% to 50% found once. Sequenced input: peripheral blood. The receptor source for this set is an adult man with Graves' ophthalmopathy.

This clonotype was counted a few times. The chain recombines TRBV5-6 with TRBJ1-6; D is unresolved. Germline values: CDR1 SGHDT, CDR2 YYEEEE. The CDR3 spans 14 residues. V gave up 1 base and J gave up 7 bases, with 9 bases separating them. The CDR3 loop is CASSLRTENSPLHF. The CDR3 bases are TGTGCCAGCAGCTTGAGGACGGAAAATTCACCCCTCCACTTT. The whole variable domain, remainder taken from reference TRBV5-6 and TRBJ1-6, is DAGVTQSPTHLIKTRGQQVTLRCSPKSGHDTVSWYQQALGQGPQFIFQYYEEEERQRGNFPDRFSGHQFPNYSSELNVNALLLGDSALYLCASSLRTENSPLHFGNGTRLTVT.

The J gene is TRBJ1-1, the V gene TRBV2; perhaps TRBD1 as D (6 bases). Germline V gene lookup returns CDR1 SNHLY and CDR2 FYNNEI. This CDR3 region has 14 residues. Trimming took off 1 base at V and 8 bases at J, with 14 bases between the two ends. For the CDR3, the DNA is TGTGCCAGCAGTGAAGTTCCGACAGGTTTCGAAGCTTTCTTT. Translated: CASSEVPTGFEAFF.

This clonotype appeared many times. V and J are TRBV29-1 and TRBJ1-1, with D possibly TRBD1 on 5 matching bases. The V end lost 7 bases, the J end lost 0 bases, and 15 bases lay between the germline ends. Germline values: CDR1 SQVTM, CDR2 ANQGSEA. The CDR3 loop spans 14 amino acids. CDR3 bases: TGCAGCGCCCTCCGGACAAGAATGAACACTGAAGCTTTCTTT. Translated, it gives CSALRTRMNTEAFF.

This clonotype was counted at least ten times. The chain joins TRBV19 to TRBJ1-4; 8 bases are shared with TRBD1. The germline V gene has CDR1 LNHDA and CDR2 SQIVND (reference sequence). Trimming removed 4 bases from V and 8 bases from J; junction bases left unmatched: 6. This CDR3 has 14 amino acids. This CDR3 is CASSTGQGGEKLFF. CDR3 DNA: TGTGCCAGTAGTACCGGACAGGGTGGCGAAAAACTGTTTTTT.

This clonotype was seen only a few times. V and J are TRBV24-1 and TRBJ1-5, with TRBD1 matching 10 bases. Germline values: CDR1 KGHDR, CDR2 SFDVKD. V shed 0 bases and J 5 bases; nucleotides not matched to a gene: 3. The CDR3 is 16 residues long. This CDR3 is CATSDLPGTGDQPQHF. DNA for the CDR3: TGTGCCACCAGTGATTTGCCCGGGACAGGGGATCAGCCCCAGCATTTT.

This clonotype has a single count. This chain uses TRBV29-1 with TRBJ1-2, with a weak D call TRBD1 (6 bases). The CDR3 covers 13 residues. V gave up 8 bases and J gave up 3 bases, with 16 bases separating them. The germline V gene encodes CDR1 SQVTM and CDR2 ANQGSEA. CDR3 residues: CSQDTGRDYGYTF. The CDR3 DNA is TGCAGCCAAGATACAGGGAGGGACTATGGCTACACCTTC.

This clonotype was detected many times. The chain recombines TRBV7-9 with TRBJ1-3, with D possibly matching TRBD1 (6 bases). Germline CDR1 reads SEHNR; CDR2 reads FQNEAQ (reference sequence). CDR3 length equals 15 residues. V gave up 0 bases and J gave up 2 bases, with 8 bases separating them. The CDR3 loop reads CASSLAQGTGNTIYF. For the CDR3, the DNA is TGTGCCAGCAGCTTAGCACAGGGAACTGGAAACACCATATATTTT.

This chain uses TRBV9 with TRBJ1-6, with no clear D. Trimming left V 4 bases short and J 0 bases short, with 11 bases between. CDR3 length equals 16 residues. Germline V gene data show CDR1 as SGDLS and CDR2 as YYNGEE. The CDR3 coding sequence is TGTGCCAGCAGCCAAGGGCAGAGCTCCTATAATTCACCCCTCCACTTT. Its translation: CASSQGQSSYNSPLHF.

This clonotype occurred a few times. The chain combines TRBV12-3 or TRBV12-4 with TRBJ1-2; D may be TRBD1 (5 bases). The CDR3 consists of 16 residues. Trimming took 3 bases from V and 7 from J, leaving 21 bases between them. In DNA form, the CDR3 reads TGTGCCAGCAGTTTGTTGGGATACAGGACCGGTTCTGGCTACACCTTC. This translates into CASSLLGYRTGSGYTF.

The chain links TRBV10-1 to TRBJ2-5; 7 bases are a match to TRBD2. After removal of 3 bases from V and 1 base from J, the junction contained 8 bases not matched to a gene. Per the germline V gene, CDR1 is WNHNN and CDR2 is SYGVQD (reference sequence). The CDR3 extends over 16 amino acids. This CDR3 reads CASSDNAGDLQETQYF. CDR3 nucleotides: TGCGCCAGCAGTGATAACGCGGGAGACCTCCAAGAGACCCAGTACTTC.

This chain links TRBV15 with TRBJ1-1; D possibly corresponds to TRBD1 (5 bases). This CDR3 comprises 12 residues. CDR1 and CDR2 (germline): LNHNV, YYDKDF (reference sequence). V lost 8 bases, J lost 2 bases, and 9 bases lay in between. CDR3: CATGTANTEAFF. The CDR3 nucleotides read TGTGCCACCGGGACGGCAAACACTGAAGCTTTCTTT.

The rearrangement joins TRBV24-1 to TRBJ1-5; tentative D call: TRBD1 (6 bases). The CDR3 has 15 residues. V lost 5 bases, J lost 6 bases, and 16 bases lay in between. Germline V gene lookup returns CDR1 KGHDR and CDR2 SFDVKD. The CDR3 bases are TGTGCCACCAGTGCTAGTCCGGGGGGCGGTCAGCCCCAGCATTTT. Translating gives CATSASPGGGQPQHF.

This clonotype has more than one count but fewer than ten. The chain employs TRBV19 and TRBJ2-7, with TRBD1 matching 8 bases. Trimming removed 5 bases from V and 0 bases from J; junction bases left unmatched: 6. This CDR3 comprises 15 residues. Germline CDR1 is LNHDA and CDR2 is SQIVND (reference sequence). The CDR3 nucleotides read TGTGCCAGTAGTCACGGGACAGGAGCCTCCTACGAGCAGTACTTC. It translates to CASSHGTGASYEQYF.

V and J are TRBV11-2 and TRBJ1-5, with D perhaps TRBD1 (5 bases). Trimming shortened V by 6 bases and J by 2 bases, and 17 bases separated the two germline ends. From germline, CDR1 is SGHAT and CDR2 FQNNGV. CDR3 length equals 16 residues. Here the CDR3 DNA reads TGTGCCAGCAGTACTACGGGAGGAGGGGGCAATCAGCCCCAGCATTTT. It is translated as CASSTTGGGGNQPQHF.

The gene calls are TRBV20-1 and TRBJ1-5; D gene unclear. The length of the CDR3 is 13 residues. Per germline, CDR1 DFQATT and CDR2 SNEGSKA (reference sequence). Trimming took off 3 bases at V and 5 bases at J, with 11 bases between the two ends. CDR3 sequence (DNA): TGCAGTGCTAGGTCGAAATGGGATCAGCCCCAGCATTTT. The encoded protein is CSARSKWDQPQHF.

This rearrangement joins TRBV7-2 to TRBJ1-5; D call uncertain. Deletions cut 2 bases from V and 3 bases from J, with 8 bases between. The CDR3 covers 14 residues. Germline CDR1 reads SGHTA; CDR2 reads FQGNSA. The CDR3 is CASSLRTVNQPQHF. In DNA form, the CDR3 reads TGTGCCAGCAGCTTAAGGACGGTCAATCAGCCCCAGCATTTT.

The chain uses TRBV4-1 and TRBJ1-1, with D maybe TRBD1 (5 bases). The CDR3 runs 13 residues. Germline lookup yields CDR1 MGHRA and CDR2 YSYEKL. Trimming removed 5 bases at V and 6 bases at J, with 13 bases between. The CDR3: CASSYQGFAEAFF. CDR3 nucleotides: TGCGCCAGCAGCTACCAGGGCTTCGCTGAAGCTTTCTTT.

In the case of this clonotype: A read error is possible here, since a much larger clone lies one base away. This CDR3 reads CATNAGGIFPEAFF. CDR3 nucleotides: TGTGCCACCAATGCAGGGGGAATCTTCCCTGAAGCCTTCTTT. The chain recombines TRBV24-1 with TRBJ1-1, with 7 bases fitting TRBD1. Germline V gene lookup returns CDR1 KGHDR and CDR2 SFDVKD. The CDR3 runs to 14 residues.

This clonotype has only a few counts. The chain is built from TRBV29-1 and TRBJ2-2; TRBD2 aligns across 11 bases. Per germline, CDR1 SQVTM and CDR2 ANQGSEA. V lost 7 bases, J lost 1 base, and 2 bases stayed unmatched. The CDR3 has 14 amino acids. The DNA for the CDR3 is TGCAGCGCCGGGACTAGCGGGAACACCGGGGAGCTGTTTTTT. Amino acids: CSAGTSGNTGELFF.

As regards this clonotype: It may be a read error: a sequence one base away is much more abundant. This chain joins TRBV10-3 and TRBJ2-7; 14 nucleotides agree with TRBD2. Germline V gene sequence: CDR1 ENHRY, CDR2 SYGVKD. V lost 6 bases to trimming and J lost 9 bases; unmatched junction nucleotides: 7. This CDR3 region has 14 residues. CDR3 in DNA: TGTGCCATCAGGGGACTAGCGGGAGCCCACGGGCAGTACTTC. This gives the protein CAIRGLAGAHGQYF.